This entry features one T cell receptor beta chain sequence. The CDR3 sequence is 14 residues long. The ends were cut back, 3 bases at V and 6 bases at J, with 9 bases in the middle. Germline values: CDR1 MNHNS, CDR2 SASEGT. This specimen comes from a study of blood T cell repertoires in COVID-19. Study context: Both acute and convalescent COVID-19 samples were obtained from the United States, Italy and Spain. PBMCs, B-cell-depleted T cells, or T cells provided the cDNA or gDNA that made up the material.

The data were produced by immunoSEQ multiplex PCR, yet TCRdb's version contains in-frame clones alone and is incomplete. The table lists 130,000 or so clones, about 81% of them singletons. Sequencing was carried out using peripheral blood. V is TRBV6-1 and J is TRBJ1-6; D gene uncertain. The TCR originated in a woman of 80 years or more with acute or convalescent COVID-19. The CDR3 protein is CASSDGYSNSPLHF. The DNA for the CDR3 is TGTGCCAGCAGTGACGGTTATAGTAATTCACCCCTCCACTTT.